This T cell receptor beta chain was obtained from a study of cytomegalovirus exposure and HLA in healthy donors. PCR amplification relied on 60 Vbeta primers (plus 13 Jbeta primers). The repertoire was sequenced with immunoSEQ multiplex PCR; TCRdb's copy has only in-frame clones and lacks some. The table records fewer than 200,000 clones, roughly 74% of them present only once. Worth noting for this clone: Its antigen is not known.

At sampling all donors were nominally healthy, likely with unrecorded immune exposures. Study-wide findings and caveats: There were several of the most significant clusters that appeared linked to common viral pathogens in a later analysis. Sequence variants that were highly shared formed a cluster that was likely a sequencing artifact.

The CDR3 sequence is 15 residues long. The V gene lost 9 bases and the J gene lost 0 bases, with 14 bases spanning the gap. Germline CDR1 MNHNS, CDR2 SASEGT. Sequenced sample: PBMCs. The rearrangement joins TRBV6-1 to TRBJ2-2; tentatively, D is TRBD1 (5 bases). The sequence was obtained from a male donor in good health and CMV-seronegative. This chain's CDR3 is CASRGMTANTGELFF. CDR3 nucleotide sequence: TGTGCCAGTAGAGGAATGACAGCGAACACCGGGGAGCTGTTTTTT.